Below, 14 T cell receptor beta chains from the same sample are listed, as sequenced in a study of identical twins. TCRdb processed the 5' RACE reads anew with MiXCR; each CDR3 protein has one entry. The sample has approximately 690,000 distinct CDR3 sequences, 5.5% to 6.5% seen once. Sequencing input: naive T cells sorted from blood. The receptors were sampled from a man aged 18 to 30 in good health.

This clonotype has a handful of counts. The rearrangement links TRBV5-4 to TRBJ2-5; 11 nucleotides match TRBD2. In germline, CDR1 is SGHNT, CDR2 YYREEE (reference sequence). This CDR3 has 16 residues. Losses at the gene ends were 4 bases for V and 2 bases for J; bases not matched to a gene: 7. This chain's CDR3 is CASSRLGTSGQETQYF. CDR3 bases: TGTGCCAGCAGCCGCCTAGGGACTAGCGGACAAGAGACCCAGTACTTC.

As regards this clonotype: Because it lacks the conserved phenylalanine or tryptophan at the end, this CDR3 is likely a read error. The rearrangement joins TRBV7-2 to TRBJ1-4; weak D call: TRBD1 (5 bases). Germline V gives CDR1 SGHTA, CDR2 FQGNSA. Trimming removed 6 bases at V and 1 base at J, with 9 bases between. CDR3 length: 14 residues. The CDR3 loop reads CASRTGQTNEKLFY. The CDR3 coding sequence is TGTGCCAGCAGAACGGGGCAAACTAATGAAAAACTGTTTTAT.

As to this clonotype: A much larger clone lies one base from this, so it may be a read error. This chain uses TRBV6-1 with TRBJ2-7; D ambiguous. The CDR3 has 15 amino acids. Germline CDR1 reads MNHNS; CDR2 reads SASEGT. The CDR3 sequence: CSSRKVRTRNYEQYF. Written as DNA, the CDR3 is TGTTCCAGCAGGAAGGTCAGGACGAGGAACTACGAGCAGTACTTC.

This clonotype was seen more than once but under ten times. The chain couples TRBV7-7 to TRBJ2-3, with D hard to call. This CDR3 is 13 amino acids long. Looked up from germline, CDR1 is SSHAT and CDR2 is FNYEAQ (reference sequence). V was cut by 5 bases and J by 6 bases, with 12 bases left in between. The CDR3 DNA reads as TGTGCCAGCAGCCGCTCCCCATTGGATACGCAGTATTTT. It is translated as CASSRSPLDTQYF.

This clonotype was picked up many times. The chain carries TRBV20-1 and TRBJ1-5; D possibly corresponds to TRBD1 (6 bases). V was pared by 6 bases and J by 2 bases, with 14 bases between. Germline V lookup: CDR1 DFQATT, CDR2 SNEGSKA (reference sequence). The CDR3 has 14 residues. CDR3 sequence (DNA): TGCAGTGCCGTTGACAGACAGGGCAATCAGCCCCAGCATTTT. Protein product: CSAVDRQGNQPQHF.

The chain carries TRBV3-1 and TRBJ2-6; D ambiguous. CDR1 is LGHDT, CDR2 YNNKEL, per germline (reference sequence). Trimming shortened V by 2 bases and J by 0 bases, and 8 bases separated the two germline ends. The CDR3 spans 16 residues. The CDR3 loop reads CASSQSGRSGANVLTF. The CDR3, as DNA: TGTGCCAGCAGCCAAAGTGGGCGCTCTGGGGCCAACGTCCTGACTTTC.

This clonotype was seen ten or more times. The CDR3 loop reads CATSRARLGTGPRDDTF. The DNA for the CDR3 is TGTGCCACCAGCAGGGCCAGGCTTGGGACAGGTCCCCGAGATGACACCTTC. This chain links TRBV15 with TRBJ1-2, with 8 positions matching TRBD1. V lost 3 bases, J lost 12 bases, and 21 bases stayed unmatched. CDR3 length equals 17 residues. From germline, CDR1 is LNHNV and CDR2 YYDKDF (reference sequence).

Ten or more counts support this clonotype. V gene TRBV9 combines with J gene TRBJ2-1, with 13 bases matching TRBD2. The V gene end was trimmed by 4 bases and the J gene end by 7 bases; junction bases not matched to a gene: 8. CDR3 length: 16 residues. The germline gives CDR1 SGDLS, CDR2 YYNGEE. CDR3 sequence: CASSIHPGLAGNEQFF. CDR3 DNA sequence: TGTGCCAGCAGCATCCACCCGGGACTAGCGGGAAATGAGCAGTTCTTC.

This clonotype was picked up many times. The rearrangement links TRBV7-6 to TRBJ2-1, with 13 bases fitting TRBD2. The CDR3 covers 17 residues. The V and J ends lost 1 base and 6 bases, in that order; junction bases with no gene match: 6. The germline V gene has CDR1 SGHVS and CDR2 FNYEAQ. The CDR3 spells CASSLGGTSGIVNEQFF. CDR3 DNA sequence: TGTGCCAGCAGCTTAGGGGGGACTAGCGGGATTGTCAATGAGCAGTTCTTC.

Ten or more counts support this clonotype. The rearrangement joins TRBV2 to TRBJ1-5; a possible D gene is TRBD1 (6 bases). CDR1 and CDR2 (germline): SNHLY, FYNNEI. The CDR3 is made up of 16 amino acids. Trimming left V 6 bases short and J 4 bases short, with 19 bases between. The CDR3 nucleotides read TGTGCCAGCAGGGAACAAAGGGGGGCACGTAATCAGCCCCAGCATTTT. It is translated as CASREQRGARNQPQHF.

This clonotype was counted at least ten times. J is TRBJ1-4 and V is TRBV6-5; 9 nucleotides line up with TRBD1. Trimming took 0 bases from V and 13 from J; bases not matched to a gene: 15. The germline CDR1 and CDR2 sequences are MNHEY and SVGAGI. The CDR3 length is 17 residues. The CDR3 DNA is TGTGCCAGCAGTTACTCGCGTTCGGGACAGGGAAATTTCGGACTGTTTTTT. It translates to CASSYSRSGQGNFGLFF.

The chain employs TRBV4-3 and TRBJ1-1; D gene ambiguous. Germline V gene lookup returns CDR1 LGHNA and CDR2 YSLEER. Trimming took off 0 bases at V and 4 bases at J, with 12 bases between the two ends. The length of the CDR3 is 15 residues. CDR3 loop: CASSQDVGVATEAFF. CDR3 DNA: TGCGCCAGCAGCCAAGATGTCGGGGTGGCCACTGAAGCTTTCTTT.

This clonotype showed up many times. The chain employs TRBV29-1 and TRBJ2-5; tentatively, D is TRBD1 (5 bases). Germline lookup yields CDR1 SQVTM and CDR2 ANQGSEA. This CDR3 is built from 12 residues. Trimming removed 6 bases from V and 1 base from J, with 9 bases in between. CDR3 residues: CSVRTRQETQYF. The DNA for the CDR3 is TGCAGCGTCCGGACACGCCAAGAGACCCAGTACTTC.

Comment on this clonotype: A junction end diverges from the germline sequence, so it may reflect a read error. This sequence joins TRBV4-3 and TRBJ2-3, with 8 bases matching TRBD2. Germline values: CDR1 LGHNA, CDR2 YSLEER. The CDR3 consists of 17 residues. The CDR3 nucleotides read TGCGCCAGCGGCCAATTAGCTTCGGCGGGAGGAACAGATACGCAGTATTTT. This sequence encodes CASGQLASAGGTDTQYF.